The TCR beta chain described here comes from a study of T-cell reconstitution after alpha-beta-depleted transplantation in children. The authors prepared the TCRbeta library with unique molecular identifiers. TCRdb passed the PCR reads through MiXCR, listing each CDR3 protein once. The table records about 500,000 distinct CDR3 sequences, approximately 29% of them present only once. Germline loops: CDR1 ENHRY, CDR2 SYGVKD. The CDR3 runs 13 residues. V gave up 3 bases and J gave up 4 bases, with 7 bases separating them. This sequence joins TRBV10-3 and TRBJ1-5; D unclear. This TCR was recovered from a human donor who donated a stem cell graft to a child with aplastic anemia. The specimen comprised PBMCs from the stem cell graft donor, sampled from the stem cell graft. The CDR3: CAISDSLNQPQHF. In nucleotides, the CDR3 is TGTGCCATCAGTGACAGTTTAAATCAGCCCCAGCATTTT.